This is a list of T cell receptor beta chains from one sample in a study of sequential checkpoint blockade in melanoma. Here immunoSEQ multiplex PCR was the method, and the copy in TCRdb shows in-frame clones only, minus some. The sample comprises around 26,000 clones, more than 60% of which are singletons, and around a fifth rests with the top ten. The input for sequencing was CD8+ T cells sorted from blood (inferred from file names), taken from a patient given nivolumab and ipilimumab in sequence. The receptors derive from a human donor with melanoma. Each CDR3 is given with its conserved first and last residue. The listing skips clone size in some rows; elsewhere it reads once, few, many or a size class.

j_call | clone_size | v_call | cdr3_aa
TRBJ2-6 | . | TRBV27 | CASSLRDKGSSGANVLTF
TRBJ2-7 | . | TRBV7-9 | CASSSGTGAHEQYF
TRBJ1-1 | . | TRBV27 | CASSDGRDTEAFF
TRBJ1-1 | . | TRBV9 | CASSVEGQGTEAFF
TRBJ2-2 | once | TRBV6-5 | CASSLLLQGTGELFF
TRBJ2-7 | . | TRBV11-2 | CASSPAGNRREQYF
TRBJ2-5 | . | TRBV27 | CASSSGTSGIQETQYF
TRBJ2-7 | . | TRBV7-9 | CASSRTGTPSSYEQYF
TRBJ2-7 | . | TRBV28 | CASSPGQGPYEQYF
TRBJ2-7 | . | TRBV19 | CASSIGGTYEQYF
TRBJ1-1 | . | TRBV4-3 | CASSQVLMANTEAFF
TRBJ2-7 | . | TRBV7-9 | CASGEGPSYEQYF
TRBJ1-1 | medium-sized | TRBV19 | CASSIATGLNTEAFF
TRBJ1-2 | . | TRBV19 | CAHEDRDGYTF
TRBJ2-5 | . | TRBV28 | CASSPSGRAVQETQYF
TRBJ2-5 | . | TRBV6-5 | CASSPGVGMETQYF
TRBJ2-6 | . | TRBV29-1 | CSVEVRGANVLTF
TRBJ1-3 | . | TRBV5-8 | CASSSIKGPNRGPGNTIYF
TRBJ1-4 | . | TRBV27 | CASSLGDHTGTESEKLFF
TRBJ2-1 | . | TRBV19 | CASSGSSYNEQFF
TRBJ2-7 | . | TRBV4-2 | CASSHSTSAVPNEQYF
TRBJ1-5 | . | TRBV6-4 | CASSDSGGGRRGQPQHF
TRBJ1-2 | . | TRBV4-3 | CASSQATLQGADSNYGYTF
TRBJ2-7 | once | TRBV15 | CATSRARLAGDEQYF
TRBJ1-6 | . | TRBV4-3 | CASSQEENSPLHF
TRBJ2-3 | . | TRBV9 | CASSVGTGSTDTQYF
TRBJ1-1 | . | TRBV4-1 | CASSLTGTGGLGDPNTEAFF
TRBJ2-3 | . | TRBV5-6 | CASSLFLASTDTQYF
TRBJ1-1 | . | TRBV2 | CASSVQNDRGTEAFF
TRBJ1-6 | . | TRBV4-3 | CASSQDRGGAYNSPLHF
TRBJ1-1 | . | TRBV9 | CASSVGDTRNTEAFF
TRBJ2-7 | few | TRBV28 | CATSVGTGGYEQYF
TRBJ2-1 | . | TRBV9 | CASSVSGVQGPYNEQFF
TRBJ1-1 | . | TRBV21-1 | CASSKSTEGMRRMNTEAFF
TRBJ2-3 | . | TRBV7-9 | CASSLEIAGTDTQYF
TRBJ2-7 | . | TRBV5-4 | CASSLSGITGEQYF
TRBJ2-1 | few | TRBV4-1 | CASSSISDNEQFF
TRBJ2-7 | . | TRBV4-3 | CASSQDSAGENYEQYF
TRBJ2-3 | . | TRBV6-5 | CASTLAGGSDTQYF
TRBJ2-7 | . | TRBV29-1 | CSVEGDSYEQYF
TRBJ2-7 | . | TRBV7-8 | CASSLVRGLYEQYF
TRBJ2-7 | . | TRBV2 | CASKLSGDRDYF
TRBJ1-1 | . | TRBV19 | CASSIGTANTEAFF
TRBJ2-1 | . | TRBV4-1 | CASSQSGGYEQFF
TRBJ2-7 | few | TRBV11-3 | CASSSGLAASYEQYF
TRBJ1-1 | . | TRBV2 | CASRTGLGAFF
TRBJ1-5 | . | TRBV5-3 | CARSLLREERQPQHF
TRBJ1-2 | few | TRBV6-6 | CASSSVDYGYTF
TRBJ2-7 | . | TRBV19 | CASSTNSVNEQYF
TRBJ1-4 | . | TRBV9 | CASSSGDSFLEKLFF
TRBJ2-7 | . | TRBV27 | CASSFGTGAYEQYF
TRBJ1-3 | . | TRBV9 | CASSVATGYPSGNTIYF
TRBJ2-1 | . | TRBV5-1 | CASSFRTSGRAIDEQFF
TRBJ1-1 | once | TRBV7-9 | CASSLGGMNTEAFF
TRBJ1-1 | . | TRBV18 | CASSPGGDEAFF
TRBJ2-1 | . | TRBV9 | CASSAHQTSGSEQFF
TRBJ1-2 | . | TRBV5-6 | CASSIAGTGVYYGYTF
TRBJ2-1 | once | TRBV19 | CASSKVGTGVRGGDEQFF
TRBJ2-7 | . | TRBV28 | CASKGIAASYEQYF
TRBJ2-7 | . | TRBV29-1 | CSVVRGGEQYF